The 21 T cell receptor beta chains in this list originate from one sample, sequenced in a study of OX40 agonist ivuxolimab in advanced cancers. Using immunoSEQ multiplex PCR, the repertoire was profiled, and TCRdb retains in-frame clones only, with some absent. The sample consists of roughly 45,000 clones, approximately 86% of them appearing once. Here the sequenced sample was CD4+ or CD8+ T cells sorted from blood, taken in a trial of the OX40 agonist ivuxolimab. Every receptor here comes from an adult with an advanced solid tumor such as melanoma, head and neck, liver or kidney cancer.

The chain has TRBV12-5 and TRBJ1-5; no clear D. Trimming cost V 1 base and J 3 bases, with 4 bases left between them. Germline assignment: CDR1 LGHNT and CDR2 FRNRAP. This CDR3 contains 13 residues. Written as DNA, the CDR3 is TGTGCTAGTGGTTTGGAGTCCAATCAGCCCCAGCATTTT. Its translation: CASGLESNQPQHF.

With regard to this clone: Within the sample, other DNA sequences also encode this same CDR3. This chain connects TRBV5-1 to TRBJ2-5, with no clear D. The CDR3 length is 14 residues. Germline CDR1 is SGHRS and CDR2 is YFSETQ. V lost 0 bases to trimming and J lost 5 bases, with 11 bases between them. In nucleotides, the CDR3 is TGCGCCAGCAGCTTGGGCGGAAGTGGGGAGACCCAGTACTTC. Translating it yields CASSLGGSGETQYF. Filled out from reference TRBV5-1 and TRBJ2-5, the complete variable domain reads KAGVTQTPRYLIKTRGQQVTLSCSPISGHRSVSWYQQTPGQGLQFLFEYFSETQRNKGNFPGRFSGRQFSNSRSEMNVSTLELGDSALYLCASSLGGSGETQYFGPGTRLLVL.

The CDR3 loop reads CASSPQDANSYEQYF. CDR3 in DNA: TGTGCCAGCTCACCGCAGGATGCCAATTCCTACGAGCAGTACTTC. The chain carries TRBV18 and TRBJ2-7; D is unclear. The V gene's germline CDR1 is KGHSH and CDR2 LQKENI. Trimming stripped 3 bases from V and 1 base from J, with 13 bases between. The length of the CDR3 is 15 residues.

This sequence joins TRBV18 and TRBJ1-2; 8 positions agree with TRBD1. From germline, CDR1 is KGHSH and CDR2 LQKENI. The CDR3 loop spans 14 amino acids. V lost 5 bases to trimming and J lost 2 bases; unmatched junction nucleotides: 4. CDR3: CASSVDRGNYGYTF. CDR3 nucleotides: TGTGCCAGCTCAGTTGACAGGGGCAACTATGGCTACACCTTC.

This clone was counted a single time. The CDR3 bases are TGTGCCAGTAGTCCGACAGGGGTCCCTACCTACGAGCAGTACTTC. It yields the protein CASSPTGVPTYEQYF. The chain joins TRBV19 to TRBJ2-7; 8 bases line up with TRBD1. The CDR3 sequence is 15 residues long. Germline V gene lookup returns CDR1 LNHDA and CDR2 SQIVND (reference sequence). V shed 5 bases, J shed 2 bases, and the junction held 8 bases outside the gene matches.

This clone was found once. It is unclear where the CDR3 begins or ends on the DNA, so no DNA is shown, and the CDR3 is as TCRdb lists it. The chain employs TRBV28 and TRBJ1-4; TRBD1 reflects the table's D call only, with no check against the DNA. The CDR3 is made up of 15 amino acids, end residues included. Germline V gene lookup returns CDR1 MDHEN and CDR2 SYDVKM. The CDR3 reads CASSSSTGVREKLFF.

In this sample, this clone turned up once. One end of the junction varies from germline; a read error may be responsible. The V gene is TRBV7-9, the J gene TRBJ2-7; 10 bases map to TRBD1. This CDR3 has 15 amino acids. Germline CDR1 is SEHNR and CDR2 is FQNEAQ (reference sequence). CDR3: CASSLAAGQGIPQSF. The CDR3 nucleotides read TGTGCCAGCAGCTTAGCCGCGGGACAGGGGATCCCTCAGTCGTTC.

CDR3 residues: CASSDRDHQETQYF. CDR3 in DNA: TGTGCCAGCAGCGACCGGGACCACCAAGAGACCCAGTACTTC. The chain employs TRBV7-3 and TRBJ2-5, with D perhaps assigned TRBD1 or TRBD2 (5 bases each). Trimming took off 5 bases at V and 0 bases at J, with 10 bases between the two ends. The germline CDR1 and CDR2 sequences are SGHTA and FQGTGA. The CDR3 loop spans 14 amino acids.

The DNA for the CDR3 is TGTGCTAGTGGTTTGCTTGCGAGGACAGATACGCAGTATTTT. Its translation is CASGLLARTDTQYF. This chain links TRBV12-5 with TRBJ2-3; D is uncertain. The CDR3 sequence is 14 residues long. V was shortened by 2 bases and J by 3 bases, with 9 bases between the two germline ends. Germline CDR1 LGHNT, CDR2 FRNRAP.

The rearrangement uses TRBV5-1 and TRBJ2-1; 10 bases match TRBD1. This CDR3 is built from 15 residues. The J segment lost 5 bases and the V segment lost 5 bases, leaving 7 bases of the junction unmatched. Germline loops: CDR1 SGHRS, CDR2 YFSETQ. As DNA, the CDR3 is TGCGCCAGCAGTTTGCAAGGGACAGGGGACAATGAGCAGTTCTTC. It encodes CASSLQGTGDNEQFF. Full variable domain (missing parts from reference TRBV5-1 and TRBJ2-1): KAGVTQTPRYLIKTRGQQVTLSCSPISGHRSVSWYQQTPGQGLQFLFEYFSETQRNKGNFPGRFSGRQFSNSRSEMNVSTLELGDSALYLCASSLQGTGDNEQFFGPGTRLTVL.

The chain uses TRBV27 and TRBJ1-6, with D possibly being TRBD1 (5 bases). V lost 7 bases, J lost 14 bases, and 18 bases lay in between. This CDR3 comprises 13 residues. Germline V gives CDR1 MNHEY, CDR2 SMNVEV (reference sequence). CDR3 DNA sequence: TGTGCCAGCAAGGGAGGCAGGGATTTTTCCCTCCACTTT. Translated, it gives CASKGGRDFSLHF.

The chain carries TRBV27 and TRBJ2-6, with D perhaps TRBD2 (6 bases). The V gene's germline CDR1 is MNHEY and CDR2 SMNVEV (reference sequence). Trimming took 2 bases from V and 0 from J, leaving 8 bases between them. The CDR3 is 16 residues long. The DNA for the CDR3 is TGTGCCAGCAGTTTACGGGGGAGCTCTGGGGCCAACGTCCTGACTTTC. Protein sequence: CASSLRGSSGANVLTF. The entire variable domain, with the rest obtained from reference TRBV27 and TRBJ2-6, is as follows: EAQVTQNPRYLITVTGKKLTVTCSQNMNHEYMSWYRQDPGLGLRQIYYSMNVEVTDKGDVPEGYKVSRKEKRNFPLILESPSPNQTSLYFCASSLRGSSGANVLTFGAGSRLTVL.

The V and J genes are TRBV18 and TRBJ2-5; 9 bases fit TRBD1. CDR1 is KGHSH, CDR2 LQKENI, per germline. J gave up 4 bases and V 3 bases, and 9 bases lay outside the gene matches. This CDR3 contains 16 residues. The CDR3 here is CASSPGPGQGGETQYF. The CDR3, as DNA: TGTGCCAGCTCACCCGGTCCGGGACAGGGCGGAGAGACCCAGTACTTC.

The V and J genes are TRBV19 and TRBJ1-2, with D tentatively TRBD1 (5 bases). The V end lost 5 bases, the J end lost 6 bases, and 13 bases lay between the germline ends. The CDR3 contains 13 residues. Germline V CDR1 and CDR2: LNHDA, SQIVND (reference sequence). Here the CDR3 DNA reads TGTGCCAGTAGTTCCGGCTTAGGGGATGGCTACACCTTC. This gives the protein CASSSGLGDGYTF.

This sequence joins TRBV5-1 and TRBJ2-5; 8 nucleotides match TRBD1. There are 17 residues in the CDR3. V lost 5 bases and J lost 0; bases outside the gene matches: 12. Germline-derived CDR1 and CDR2 are SGHRS and YFSETQ. The CDR3 sequence is CASRGPRDRTNQETQYF. The CDR3 DNA sequence: TGCGCCAGCAGGGGTCCCCGGGACAGGACAAACCAAGAGACCCAGTACTTC.

The genes are TRBV4-2 and TRBJ2-7; 8 bases match TRBD2. Germline V gene sequence: CDR1 LGHNA, CDR2 YNFKEQ. The CDR3 is 16 residues long. V lost 0 bases, J lost 4 bases, and 8 bases stayed unmatched. The chain's CDR3 is CASSQDQSSGVYEQYF. CDR3 in DNA: TGTGCCAGCAGCCAAGATCAGAGTAGCGGGGTATACGAGCAGTACTTC.

V is TRBV10-3 and J is TRBJ2-2; 9 bases fit TRBD1. The germline V gene encodes CDR1 ENHRY and CDR2 SYGVKD. Trimming cost V 3 bases and J 4 bases; bases outside gene matches: 3. This CDR3 is built from 15 residues. The CDR3 nucleotides are TGTGCCATCAGTGAACAGGGGGCGCTCACCGGGGAGCTGTTTTTT. This sequence encodes CAISEQGALTGELFF.

J is TRBJ2-3 and V is TRBV6-1; 7 bases align to TRBD2. With 6 bases clipped from V and 4 bases from J, the junction kept 10 bases outside the gene matches. In germline, CDR1 is MNHNS, CDR2 SASEGT. This CDR3 is 15 amino acids long. The CDR3 loop reads CASRDLEGRADTQYF. CDR3 in DNA: TGTGCCAGCAGAGATCTCGAGGGGAGGGCAGATACGCAGTATTTT.

V usage is TRBV5-4 and J usage is TRBJ1-3; 7 bases agree with TRBD1. Germline V gene data show CDR1 as SGHNT and CDR2 as YYREEE (reference sequence). The CDR3 loop spans 17 amino acids. V lost 0 bases and J lost 2; bases outside the gene matches: 8. The CDR3, as DNA: TGTGCCAGCAGCTTGGAGACAGGGAGGATCGCTGGAAACACCATATATTTT. Its translation: CASSLETGRIAGNTIYF.

CDR3 protein: CASSVGTNIWGGNTIYF. The DNA for the CDR3 is TGTGCCAGCAGCGTAGGGACTAATATTTGGGGAGGAAACACCATATATTTT. The V gene is TRBV9, the J gene TRBJ1-3; no firm D call. Trimming removed 0 bases from V and 4 bases from J, with 17 bases in between. The CDR3 is made up of 17 amino acids. The germline CDR1 and CDR2 sequences are SGDLS and YYNGEE.

This clone is a singleton in its sample. The chain uses TRBV4-1 and TRBJ1-6; D gene ambiguous. This CDR3 contains 15 residues. Germline-derived CDR1 and CDR2 are MGHRA and YSYEKL. Between the trimmed V and J ends, which lost 3 bases and 7 bases, there was a span of 13 bases. CDR3 region: CASSQGMLGNSPLHF. The DNA of the CDR3 is TGCGCCAGCAGCCAGGGGATGCTGGGCAATTCACCCCTCCACTTT.